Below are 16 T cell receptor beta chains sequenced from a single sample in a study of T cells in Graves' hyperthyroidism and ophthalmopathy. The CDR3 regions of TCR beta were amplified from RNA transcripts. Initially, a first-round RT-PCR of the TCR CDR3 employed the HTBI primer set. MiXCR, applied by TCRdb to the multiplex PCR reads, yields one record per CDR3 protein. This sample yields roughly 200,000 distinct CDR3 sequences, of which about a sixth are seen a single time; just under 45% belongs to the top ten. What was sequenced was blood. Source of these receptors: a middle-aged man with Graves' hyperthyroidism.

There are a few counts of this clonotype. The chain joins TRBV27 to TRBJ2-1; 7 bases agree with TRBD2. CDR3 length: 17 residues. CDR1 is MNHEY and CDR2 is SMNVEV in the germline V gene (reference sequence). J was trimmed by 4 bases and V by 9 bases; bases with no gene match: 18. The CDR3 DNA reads TGTGCCAGTTTTTGGGCGGGAGTCGGTGTTGCGTACAATGAGCAGTTCTTC. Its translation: CASFWAGVGVAYNEQFF.

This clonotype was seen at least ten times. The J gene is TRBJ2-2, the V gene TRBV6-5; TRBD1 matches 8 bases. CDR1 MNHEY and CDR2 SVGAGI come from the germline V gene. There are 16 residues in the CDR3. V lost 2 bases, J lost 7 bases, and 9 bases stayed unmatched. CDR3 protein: CASSYVPGTGYGELFF. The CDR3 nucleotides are TGTGCCAGCAGTTACGTCCCCGGGACAGGTTACGGGGAGCTGTTTTTT.

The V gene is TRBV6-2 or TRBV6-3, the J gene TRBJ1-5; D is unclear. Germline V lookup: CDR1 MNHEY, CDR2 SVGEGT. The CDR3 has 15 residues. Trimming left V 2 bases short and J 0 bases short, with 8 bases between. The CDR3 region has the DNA TGTGCCAGCAGTTACGGACGGTATAGCAATCAGCCCCAGCATTTT. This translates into CASSYGRYSNQPQHF.

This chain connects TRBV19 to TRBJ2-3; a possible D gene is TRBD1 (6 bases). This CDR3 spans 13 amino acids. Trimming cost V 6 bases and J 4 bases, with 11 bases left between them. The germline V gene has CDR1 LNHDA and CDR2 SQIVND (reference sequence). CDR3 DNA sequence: TGTGCCAGTAGCCCACCAGGGGCAGATACGCAGTATTTT. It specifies CASSPPGADTQYF.

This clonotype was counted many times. The DNA of the CDR3 is TGTGCCAGCAGCGTAAGGACTAGCGGAATCCCCACCAGTGAGCAGTTCTTC. Protein: CASSVRTSGIPTSEQFF. The chain links TRBV9 to TRBJ2-1, with 10 bases matching TRBD2. The germline CDR1 and CDR2 sequences are SGDLS and YYNGEE. V shed 1 base and J 9 bases; nucleotides not matched to a gene: 13. The CDR3 runs 17 residues.

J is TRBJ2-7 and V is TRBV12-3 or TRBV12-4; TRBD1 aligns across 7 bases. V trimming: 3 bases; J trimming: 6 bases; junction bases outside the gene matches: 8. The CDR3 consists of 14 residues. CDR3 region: CASSLTGPRSEQYF. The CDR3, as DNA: TGTGCCAGCAGTTTGACAGGGCCCAGATCCGAGCAGTACTTC.

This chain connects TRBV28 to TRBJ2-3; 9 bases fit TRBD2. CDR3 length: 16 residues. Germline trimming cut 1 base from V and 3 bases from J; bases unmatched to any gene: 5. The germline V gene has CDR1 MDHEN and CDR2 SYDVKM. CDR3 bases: TGTGCCAGCAGTTTATCTGGCGGGGGGGCAACAGATACGCAGTATTTT. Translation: CASSLSGGGATDTQYF. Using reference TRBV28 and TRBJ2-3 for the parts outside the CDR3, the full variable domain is DVKVTQSSRYLVKRTGEKVFLECVQDMDHENMFWYRQDPGLGLRLIYFSYDVKMKEKGDIPEGYSVSREKKERFSLILESASTNQTSMYLCASSLSGGGATDTQYFGPGTRLTVL.

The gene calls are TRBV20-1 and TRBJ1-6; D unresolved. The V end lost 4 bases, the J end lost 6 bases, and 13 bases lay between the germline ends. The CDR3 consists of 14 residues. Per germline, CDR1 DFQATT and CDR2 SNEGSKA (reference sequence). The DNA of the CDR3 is TGCAGTGCTATCGTCTTGGCACTTAATTCACCCCTCCACTTT. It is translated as CSAIVLALNSPLHF.

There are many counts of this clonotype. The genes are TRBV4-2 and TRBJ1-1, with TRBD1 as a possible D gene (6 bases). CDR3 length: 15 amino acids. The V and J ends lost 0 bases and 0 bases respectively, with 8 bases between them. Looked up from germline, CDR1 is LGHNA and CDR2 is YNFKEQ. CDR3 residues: CASSQEGGLNTEAFF. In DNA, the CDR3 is TGTGCCAGCAGCCAAGAGGGGGGCTTGAACACTGAAGCTTTCTTT.

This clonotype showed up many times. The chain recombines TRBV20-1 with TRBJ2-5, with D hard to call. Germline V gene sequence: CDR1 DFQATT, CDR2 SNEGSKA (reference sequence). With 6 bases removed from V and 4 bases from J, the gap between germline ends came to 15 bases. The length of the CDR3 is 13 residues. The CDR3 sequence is CSAHLPILETQYF. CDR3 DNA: TGCAGTGCGCACTTACCAATTTTAGAGACCCAGTACTTC.

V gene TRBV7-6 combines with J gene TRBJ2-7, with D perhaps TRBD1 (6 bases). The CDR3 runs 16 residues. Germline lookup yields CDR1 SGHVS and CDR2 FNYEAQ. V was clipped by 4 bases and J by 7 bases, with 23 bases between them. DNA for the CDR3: TGTGCCAGCAGCTCGTCACAGGGTATGGAACTACGGGAGCAGTACTTC. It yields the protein CASSSSQGMELREQYF.

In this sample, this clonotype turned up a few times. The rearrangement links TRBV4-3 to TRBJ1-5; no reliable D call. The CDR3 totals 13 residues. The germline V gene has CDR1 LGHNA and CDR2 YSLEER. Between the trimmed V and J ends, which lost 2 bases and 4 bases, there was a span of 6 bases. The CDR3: CASSQHVNQPQHF. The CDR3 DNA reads TGCGCCAGCAGCCAACACGTAAATCAGCCCCAGCATTTT.

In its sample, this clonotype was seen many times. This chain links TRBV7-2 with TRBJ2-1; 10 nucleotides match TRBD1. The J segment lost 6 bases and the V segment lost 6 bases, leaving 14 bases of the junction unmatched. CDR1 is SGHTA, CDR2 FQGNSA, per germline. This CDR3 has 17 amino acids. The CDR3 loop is CASSRGWGDRGSNEQFF. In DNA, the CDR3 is TGTGCCAGCAGTCGGGGTTGGGGGGACAGGGGAAGCAATGAGCAGTTCTTC.

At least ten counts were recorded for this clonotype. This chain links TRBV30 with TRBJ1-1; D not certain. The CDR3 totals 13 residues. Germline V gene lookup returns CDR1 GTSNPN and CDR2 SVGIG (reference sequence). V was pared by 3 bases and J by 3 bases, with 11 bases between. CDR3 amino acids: CAWSTEWDTEAFF. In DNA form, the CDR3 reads TGTGCCTGGAGCACGGAGTGGGACACTGAAGCTTTCTTT.

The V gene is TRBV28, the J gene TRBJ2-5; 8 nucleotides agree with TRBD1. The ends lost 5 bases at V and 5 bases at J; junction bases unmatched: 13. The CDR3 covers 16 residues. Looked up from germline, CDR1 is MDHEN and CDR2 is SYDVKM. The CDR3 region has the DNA TGTGCCAGCAGTATTGGACAGGGAGGCTTGGGCGAGACCCAGTACTTC. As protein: CASSIGQGGLGETQYF.

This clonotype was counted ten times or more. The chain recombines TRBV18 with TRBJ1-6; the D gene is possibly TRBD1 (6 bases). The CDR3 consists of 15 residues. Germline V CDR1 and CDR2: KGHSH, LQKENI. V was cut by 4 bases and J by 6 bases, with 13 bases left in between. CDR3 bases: TGTGCCAGCTCACTTTCCGGGACAATTAATTCACCCCTCCACTTT. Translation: CASSLSGTINSPLHF.